A selection of T cell receptor beta chains follows, all from one sample in a study of blood T cell repertoires in COVID-19. The method was immunoSEQ multiplex PCR; TCRdb's version includes in-frame clones alone and lacks a portion of them. The table includes some 65,000 clones, roughly 85% detected once. The sequenced sample consisted of peripheral blood. All receptors derive from a man older than 75 with acute or convalescent COVID-19. The CDR3 runs from the conserved cysteine through the conserved F or W. The order of the fields is V gene, D gene, CDR3 protein. The D gene is left open where the match is weak.

TRBV7-9 | TRBD1 | CASSSTGGAFGGELFF
TRBV11-3 | TRBD1 | CASSPGRQGEETQYF
TRBV5-6 | - | CASSLGQYEQYF
TRBV7-2 | - | CASSPQLWGVSGNTIYF
TRBV4-2 | TRBD1 | CASSLNRGSDEQYF
TRBV5-1 | - | CASSLEQATAYNEQFF
TRBV11-3 | - | CASTDRGGVPDTQYF
TRBV6-5 | TRBD2 | CASSYGPSGGQETQYF
TRBV29-1 | - | CSVDRGYTGELFF
TRBV25-1 | TRBD1 | CASSLWTGKTYNEQFF
TRBV19 | - | CASRFGSAYNSPLHF